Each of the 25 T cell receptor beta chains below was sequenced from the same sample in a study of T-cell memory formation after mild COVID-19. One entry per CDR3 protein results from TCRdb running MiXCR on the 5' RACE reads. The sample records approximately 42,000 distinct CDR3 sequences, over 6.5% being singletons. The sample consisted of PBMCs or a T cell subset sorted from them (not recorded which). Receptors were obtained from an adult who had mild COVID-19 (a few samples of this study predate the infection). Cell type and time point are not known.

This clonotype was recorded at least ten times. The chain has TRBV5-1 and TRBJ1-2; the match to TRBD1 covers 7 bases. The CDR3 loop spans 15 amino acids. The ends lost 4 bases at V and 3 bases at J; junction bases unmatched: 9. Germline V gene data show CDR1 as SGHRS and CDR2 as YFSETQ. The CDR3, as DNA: TGCGCCAGCAGCCTCGGGACAGTAAGCCACTATGGCTACACCTTC. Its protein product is CASSLGTVSHYGYTF.

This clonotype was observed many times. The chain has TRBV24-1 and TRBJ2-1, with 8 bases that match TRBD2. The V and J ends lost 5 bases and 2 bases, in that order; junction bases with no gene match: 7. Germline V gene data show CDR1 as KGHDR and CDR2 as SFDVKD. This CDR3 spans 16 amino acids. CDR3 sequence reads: CATSASGGRAYNEQFF. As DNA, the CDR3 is TGTGCCACCAGTGCCTCGGGGGGGAGGGCCTACAATGAGCAGTTCTTC.

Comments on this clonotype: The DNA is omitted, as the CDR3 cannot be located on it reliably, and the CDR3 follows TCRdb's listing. This CDR3 reads CASREDGGPGSCFF. The chain is built from TRBV6-2 or TRBV6-3 and TRBJ2-2; the D call in the table, TRBD2, was not verified against the DNA. The CDR3 length equals 14 residues, ends included. Looked up from germline, CDR1 is MNHEY and CDR2 is SVGEGT.

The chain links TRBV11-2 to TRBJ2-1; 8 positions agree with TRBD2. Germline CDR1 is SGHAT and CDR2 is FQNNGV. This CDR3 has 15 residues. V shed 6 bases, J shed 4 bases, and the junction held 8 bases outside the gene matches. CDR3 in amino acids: CASRQLAEQYNEQFF. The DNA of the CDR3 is TGTGCCAGCAGACAACTAGCGGAACAATACAATGAGCAGTTCTTC.

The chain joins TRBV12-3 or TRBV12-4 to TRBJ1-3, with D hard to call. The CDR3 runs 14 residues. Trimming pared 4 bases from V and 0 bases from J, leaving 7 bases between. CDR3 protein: CASSWHNSGNTIYF. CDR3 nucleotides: TGTGCCAGCAGTTGGCACAACTCTGGAAACACCATATATTTT.

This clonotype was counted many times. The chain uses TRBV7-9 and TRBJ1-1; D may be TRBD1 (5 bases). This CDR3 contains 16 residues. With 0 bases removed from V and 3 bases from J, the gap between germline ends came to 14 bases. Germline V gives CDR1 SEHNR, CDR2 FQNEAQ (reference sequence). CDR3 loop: CASSLAGGELDTEAFF. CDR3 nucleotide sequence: TGTGCCAGCAGCTTAGCTGGGGGGGAATTGGACACTGAAGCTTTCTTT.

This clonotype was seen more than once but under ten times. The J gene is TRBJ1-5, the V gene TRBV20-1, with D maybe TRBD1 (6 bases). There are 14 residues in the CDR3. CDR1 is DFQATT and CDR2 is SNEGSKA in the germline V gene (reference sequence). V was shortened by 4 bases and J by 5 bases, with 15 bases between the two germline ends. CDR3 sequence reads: CSATPGGPDQPQHF. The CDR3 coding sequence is TGCAGTGCTACTCCGGGGGGGCCGGATCAGCCCCAGCATTTT.

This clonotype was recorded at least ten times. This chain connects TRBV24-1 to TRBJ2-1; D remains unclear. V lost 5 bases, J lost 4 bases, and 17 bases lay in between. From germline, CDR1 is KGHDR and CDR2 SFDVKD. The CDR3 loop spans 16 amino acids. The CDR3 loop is CATSVGTSSLYNEQFF. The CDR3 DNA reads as TGTGCCACCAGTGTTGGTACCTCCTCCCTATACAATGAGCAGTTCTTC.

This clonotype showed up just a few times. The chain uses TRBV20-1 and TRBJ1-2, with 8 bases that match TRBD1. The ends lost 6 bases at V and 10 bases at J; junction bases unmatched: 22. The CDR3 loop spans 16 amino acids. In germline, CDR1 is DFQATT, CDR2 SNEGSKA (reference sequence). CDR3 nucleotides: TGCAGTGCAACAGGGACAGTAGGACCAGGGGGCCAAGACTACACCTTC. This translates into CSATGTVGPGGQDYTF.

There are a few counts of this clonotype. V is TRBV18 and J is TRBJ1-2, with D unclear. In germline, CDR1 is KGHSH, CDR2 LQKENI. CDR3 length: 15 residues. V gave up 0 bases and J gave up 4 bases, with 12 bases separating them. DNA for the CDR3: TGTGCCAGCTCACCACCAGAGAGGGTCGGCTATGGCTACACCTTC. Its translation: CASSPPERVGYGYTF.

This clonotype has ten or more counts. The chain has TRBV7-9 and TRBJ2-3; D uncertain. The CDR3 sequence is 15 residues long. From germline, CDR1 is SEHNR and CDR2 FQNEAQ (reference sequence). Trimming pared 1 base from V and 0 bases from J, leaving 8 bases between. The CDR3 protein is CASSLDRASTDTQYF. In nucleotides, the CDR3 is TGTGCCAGCAGCTTAGATCGTGCTAGCACAGATACGCAGTATTTT.

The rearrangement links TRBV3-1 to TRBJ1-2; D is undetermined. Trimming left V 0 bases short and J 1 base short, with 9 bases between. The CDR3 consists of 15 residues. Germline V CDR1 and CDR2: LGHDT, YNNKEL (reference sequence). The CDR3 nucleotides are TGTGCCAGCAGCCAAGAAAGGCGGGTTAACTATGGCTACACCTTC. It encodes CASSQERRVNYGYTF.

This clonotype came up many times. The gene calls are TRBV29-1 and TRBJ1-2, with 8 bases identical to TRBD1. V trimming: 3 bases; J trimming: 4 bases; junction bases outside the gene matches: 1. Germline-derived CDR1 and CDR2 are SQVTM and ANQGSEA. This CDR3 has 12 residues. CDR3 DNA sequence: TGCAGCGTTGATCAGGGGGCCTATGGCTACACCTTC. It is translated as CSVDQGAYGYTF.

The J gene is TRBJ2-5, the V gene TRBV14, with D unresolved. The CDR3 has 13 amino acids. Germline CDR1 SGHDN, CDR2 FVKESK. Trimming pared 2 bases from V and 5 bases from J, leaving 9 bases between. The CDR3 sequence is CASSQNWMETQYF. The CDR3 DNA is TGTGCCAGCAGCCAAAATTGGATGGAGACCCAGTACTTC.

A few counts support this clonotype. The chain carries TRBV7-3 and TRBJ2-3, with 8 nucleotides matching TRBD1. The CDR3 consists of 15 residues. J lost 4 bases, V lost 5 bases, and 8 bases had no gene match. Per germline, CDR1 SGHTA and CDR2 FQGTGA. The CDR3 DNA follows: TGTGCCAGCAGCGGGGACAGGTCTACGGCAGATACGCAGTATTTT. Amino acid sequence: CASSGDRSTADTQYF.

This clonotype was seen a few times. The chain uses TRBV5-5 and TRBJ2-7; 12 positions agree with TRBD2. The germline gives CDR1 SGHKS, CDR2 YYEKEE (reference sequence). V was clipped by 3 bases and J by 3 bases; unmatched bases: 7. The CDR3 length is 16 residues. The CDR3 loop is CASSSDGLAGRYEQYF. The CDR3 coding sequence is TGTGCCAGCAGCTCTGATGGACTAGCGGGGCGCTACGAGCAGTACTTC.

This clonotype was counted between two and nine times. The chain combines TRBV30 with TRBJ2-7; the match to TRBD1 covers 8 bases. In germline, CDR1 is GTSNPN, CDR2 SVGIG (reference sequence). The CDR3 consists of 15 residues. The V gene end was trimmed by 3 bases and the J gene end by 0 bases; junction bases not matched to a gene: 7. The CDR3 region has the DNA TGTGCCTGGAGCGGTCGACAGGGGATCTCCTACGAGCAGTACTTC. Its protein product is CAWSGRQGISYEQYF. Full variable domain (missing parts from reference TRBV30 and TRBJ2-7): SQTIHQWPATLVQPVGSPLSLECTVEGTSNPNLYWYRQAAGRGLQLLFYSVGIGQISSEVPQNLSASRPQDRQFILSSKKLLLSDSGFYLCAWSGRQGISYEQYFGPGTRLTVT.

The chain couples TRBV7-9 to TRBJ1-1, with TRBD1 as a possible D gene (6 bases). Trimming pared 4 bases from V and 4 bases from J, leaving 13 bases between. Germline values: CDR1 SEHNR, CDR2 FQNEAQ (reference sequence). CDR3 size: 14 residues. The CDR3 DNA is TGTGCCAGCAGCTACGGGGGGCTTGGCACTGAAGCTTTCTTT. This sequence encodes CASSYGGLGTEAFF.

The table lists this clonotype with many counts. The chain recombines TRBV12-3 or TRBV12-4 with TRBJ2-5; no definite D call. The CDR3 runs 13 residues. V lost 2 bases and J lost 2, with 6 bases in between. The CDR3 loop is CASSLWQQETQYF. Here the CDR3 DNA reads TGTGCCAGCAGTTTATGGCAGCAAGAGACCCAGTACTTC.

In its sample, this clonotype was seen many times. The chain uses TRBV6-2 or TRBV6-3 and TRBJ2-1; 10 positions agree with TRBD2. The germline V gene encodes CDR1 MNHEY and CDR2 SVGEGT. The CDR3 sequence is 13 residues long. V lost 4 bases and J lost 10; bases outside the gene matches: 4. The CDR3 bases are TGTGCCAGCAGTTCAACTAGCGGGAACGAGCAGTTCTTC. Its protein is CASSSTSGNEQFF.

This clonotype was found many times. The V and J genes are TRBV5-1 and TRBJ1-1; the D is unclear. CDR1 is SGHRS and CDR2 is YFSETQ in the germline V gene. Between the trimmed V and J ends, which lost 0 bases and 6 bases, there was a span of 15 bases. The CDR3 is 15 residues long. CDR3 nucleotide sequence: TGCGCCAGCAGCTTGGATATAGGGAGGACTGCTGAAGCTTTCTTT. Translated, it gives CASSLDIGRTAEAFF.

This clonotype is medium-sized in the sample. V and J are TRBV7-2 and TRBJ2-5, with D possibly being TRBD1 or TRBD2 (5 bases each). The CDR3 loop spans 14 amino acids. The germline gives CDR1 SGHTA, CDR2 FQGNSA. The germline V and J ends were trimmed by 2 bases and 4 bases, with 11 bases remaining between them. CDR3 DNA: TGTGCCAGCAGCTTAATCCGGGGCGGAGAGACCCAGTACTTC. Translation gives CASSLIRGGETQYF.

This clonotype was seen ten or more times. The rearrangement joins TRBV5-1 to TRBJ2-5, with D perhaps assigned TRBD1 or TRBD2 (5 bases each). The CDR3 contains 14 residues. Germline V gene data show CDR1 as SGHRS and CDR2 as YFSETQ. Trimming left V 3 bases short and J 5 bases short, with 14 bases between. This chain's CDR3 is CASSSGTARETQYF. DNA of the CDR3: TGCGCCAGCAGCTCCGGGACGGCCAGGGAGACCCAGTACTTC.

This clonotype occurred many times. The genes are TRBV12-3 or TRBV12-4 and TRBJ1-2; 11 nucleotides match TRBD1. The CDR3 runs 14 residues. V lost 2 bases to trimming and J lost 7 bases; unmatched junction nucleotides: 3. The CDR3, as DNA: TGTGCCAGCAGTTTATGGACAGGGGGCGGTGGCTACACCTTC. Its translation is CASSLWTGGGGYTF.

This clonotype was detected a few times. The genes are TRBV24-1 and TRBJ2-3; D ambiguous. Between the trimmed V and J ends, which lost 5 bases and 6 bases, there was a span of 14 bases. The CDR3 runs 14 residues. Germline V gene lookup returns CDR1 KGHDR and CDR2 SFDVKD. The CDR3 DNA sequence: TGTGCCACCAGTGGAGTGTCGGAGACGGATACGCAGTATTTT. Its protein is CATSGVSETDTQYF.